This TCR beta chain was sequenced in a study of T cell changes during pregnancy in multiple sclerosis. Generated by immunoSEQ multiplex PCR, the TCRdb table keeps only in-frame clones and is missing some. This sample has 95,000 to 100,000 clones, with 90% to 95% found just once. The CDR3 extends over 12 amino acids. V was shortened by 6 bases and J by 3 bases, with 6 bases between the two germline ends. Germline-derived CDR1 and CDR2 are LNHDA and SQIVND (reference sequence). Material: peripheral blood, obtained after pregnancy. The chain has TRBV19 and TRBJ1-3; D not certain. This TCR was recovered from a female donor in good health, enrolled as a control in a pregnancy study. The CDR3 here is CASSGDGNTIYF. The CDR3 nucleotides are TGTGCCAGTAGCGGGGATGGAAACACCATATATTTT.